What follows describes a single TCR beta chain. V trimming: 3 bases; J trimming: 14 bases; junction bases outside the gene matches: 11. CDR3 size: 14 residues. CDR1 and CDR2 (germline): MDHEN, SYDVKM. This entry belongs to a study of technical replicates of blood from several donors. The data were produced by immunoSEQ multiplex PCR, yet TCRdb's version contains in-frame clones alone and is incomplete. Of tens of thousands of clones listed, roughly 91% are singletons. Sequenced input: T cells isolated from PBMCs. This TCR was sampled from a human donor in good health. Some clones in this sample may be carry-over from other donors' samples. The genes are TRBV28 and TRBJ2-1, with 9 bases lining up with TRBD1. The DNA of the CDR3 is TGTGCCAGCAGTTTTTATTTGGGACAGGGAGGAGAGTTCTTC. Translation: CASSFYLGQGGEFF.